This TCR beta chain was sequenced in a study of T cell changes during pregnancy in multiple sclerosis. V shed 5 bases and J 4 bases; nucleotides not matched to a gene: 4. Germline V gene data show CDR1 as MDHEN and CDR2 as SYDVKM. The CDR3 loop spans 13 amino acids. The repertoire was sequenced with immunoSEQ multiplex PCR; TCRdb's copy has only in-frame clones and lacks some. Seen here are 65,000 to 90,000 clones, 80% to 95% observed once, and the top ten hold 2.8%. This clonotype originated in a female donor in good health, enrolled as a control in a pregnancy study. This material consisted of peripheral blood, taken in the third trimester of pregnancy. The V and J genes are TRBV28 and TRBJ2-7, with TRBD2 matching over 8 bases. The CDR3 here is CASSGTSAYEQYF. Here the CDR3 DNA reads TGTGCCAGCAGTGGGACTAGTGCATACGAGCAGTACTTC.